The 20 T cell receptor beta chains presented below share a single source sample, sequenced in a study of blood T cell repertoires in COVID-19. Generated by immunoSEQ multiplex PCR, the TCRdb table keeps only in-frame clones and is missing some. The data contain hundreds of thousands of clones, about 90% of them singletons. Input material: PBMCs or T cells enriched from blood (not recorded which). These receptors all come from a woman aged 45-60 years with acute COVID-19.

The chain couples TRBV9 to TRBJ2-3; 10 nucleotides match TRBD1. Trimming removed 3 bases from V and 3 bases from J; junction bases left unmatched: 7. CDR3 length equals 16 residues. Germline-derived CDR1 and CDR2 are SGDLS and YYNGEE. CDR3 protein: CASSGSGTGVTDTQYF. The CDR3 bases are TGTGCCAGCAGCGGATCCGGGACAGGGGTGACAGATACGCAGTATTTT.

This clone was counted a single time. The rearrangement uses TRBV18 and TRBJ2-3; possibly TRBD2 for D (6 bases). V dropped 0 bases and J dropped 4 bases, with 14 bases sitting between them. This CDR3 is built from 16 residues. Per the germline V gene, CDR1 is KGHSH and CDR2 is LQKENI. Written as DNA, the CDR3 is TGTGCCAGCTCACCACCTCTAGCGATAGCGGCAGATACGCAGTATTTT. Translation: CASSPPLAIAADTQYF.

This clone was recorded a few times. CDR3 in DNA: TGTGCCACCTATTTTGGGGGGGGTGAAAAACTGTTTTTT. Protein: CATYFGGGEKLFF. The chain is built from TRBV12-3 or TRBV12-4 and TRBJ1-4; perhaps TRBD1 as D (5 bases). Trimming took 10 bases from V and 7 from J, leaving 16 bases between them. The CDR3 totals 13 residues.

The J gene is TRBJ2-1, the V gene TRBV28; D unresolved. Germline values: CDR1 MDHEN, CDR2 SYDVKM. With 6 bases removed from V and 4 bases from J, the gap between germline ends came to 4 bases. The CDR3 spans 11 residues. This CDR3 is CASRRYNEQFF. Written as DNA, the CDR3 is TGTGCCAGCAGGAGATACAATGAGCAGTTCTTC.

This clone came up once. The rearrangement uses TRBV30 and TRBJ1-2; D remains ambiguous. V lost 1 base and J 8 bases, leaving 17 bases between the germline ends. Germline values: CDR1 GTSNPN, CDR2 SVGIG (reference sequence). This CDR3 has 14 residues. In DNA, the CDR3 is TGTGCCTGGAGTGCTAGCCCCCTCGGATGGGGCTACACCTTC. It is translated as CAWSASPLGWGYTF.

The rearrangement joins TRBV19 to TRBJ1-2, with 9 bases lining up with TRBD1. This CDR3 spans 15 amino acids. In germline, CDR1 is LNHDA, CDR2 SQIVND (reference sequence). J lost 5 bases, V lost 4 bases, and 8 bases had no gene match. In DNA form, the CDR3 reads TGTGCCAGTAGTACCAGGGACAGGGTCTCATATGGCTACACCTTC. Protein sequence: CASSTRDRVSYGYTF.

This rearrangement joins TRBV28 to TRBJ2-3; 10 positions match TRBD1. Looked up from germline, CDR1 is MDHEN and CDR2 is SYDVKM. Losses at the gene ends were 8 bases for V and 7 bases for J; bases not matched to a gene: 12. The CDR3 totals 15 residues. The CDR3 nucleotides are TGTGCCAGCCCCAAAAGACAGGGGGCCACCAATACGCAGTATTTT. Its translation: CASPKRQGATNTQYF. Drawing the rest from reference TRBV28 and TRBJ2-3, the complete variable domain is DVKVTQSSRYLVKRTGEKVFLECVQDMDHENMFWYRQDPGLGLRLIYFSYDVKMKEKGDIPEGYSVSREKKERFSLILESASTNQTSMYLCASPKRQGATNTQYFGPGTRLTVL.

The gene calls are TRBV28 and TRBJ1-4; D ambiguous. The germline V gene has CDR1 MDHEN and CDR2 SYDVKM. There are 14 residues in the CDR3. Between the trimmed V and J ends, which lost 10 bases and 5 bases, there was a span of 17 bases. Written as DNA, the CDR3 is TGTGCCACTAAAGTTGAGGTCGGAAATGAAAAACTGTTTTTT. Translation: CATKVEVGNEKLFF.

The V call is TRBV19, the J call TRBJ2-5; 7 nucleotides align to TRBD2. The V and J ends lost 7 bases and 4 bases, in that order; junction bases with no gene match: 6. This CDR3 contains 13 residues. Germline lookup yields CDR1 LNHDA and CDR2 SQIVND (reference sequence). The CDR3 sequence is CASTGGARETQYF. CDR3 sequence (DNA): TGTGCCAGTACGGGGGGTGCAAGAGAGACCCAGTACTTC.

The chain joins TRBV27 to TRBJ2-7, with 8 bases aligning to TRBD2. This CDR3 has 14 residues. V dropped 6 bases and J dropped 6; count of bases not matched to a gene: 10. Germline V gene lookup returns CDR1 MNHEY and CDR2 SMNVEV (reference sequence). CDR3 sequence (DNA): TGTGCCAGCAGCCACAGCGGGAGTACTGGCGAGCAGTACTTC. It translates to CASSHSGSTGEQYF.

The chain is built from TRBV19 and TRBJ2-2; no firm D call. The CDR3 has 14 amino acids. V dropped 3 bases and J dropped 1 base, with 6 bases sitting between them. The germline CDR1 and CDR2 sequences are LNHDA and SQIVND (reference sequence). The DNA of the CDR3 is TGTGCCAGTAGTATCAATCAGAACACCGGGGAGCTGTTTTTT. It is translated as CASSINQNTGELFF. Full variable domain (rest looked up from reference TRBV19 and TRBJ2-2): DGGITQSPKYLFRKEGQNVTLSCEQNLNHDAMYWYRQDPGQGLRLIYYSQIVNDFQKGDIAEGYSVSREKKESFPLTVTSAQKNPTAFYLCASSINQNTGELFFGEGSRLTVL.

This rearrangement joins TRBV5-4 to TRBJ1-3; TRBD1 might be the D (5 bases). V was shortened by 9 bases and J by 0 bases, with 7 bases between the two germline ends. This CDR3 spans 12 amino acids. The germline V gene encodes CDR1 SGHNT and CDR2 YYREEE (reference sequence). CDR3 DNA: TGTGCCACTAGGGGCTCTGGAAACACCATATATTTT. The encoded protein is CATRGSGNTIYF. The whole variable domain, remainder taken from reference TRBV5-4 and TRBJ1-3, is ETGVTQSPTHLIKTRGQQVTLRCSSQSGHNTVSWYQQALGQGPQFIFQYYREEENGRGNFPPRFSGLQFPNYSSELNVNALELDDSALYLCATRGSGNTIYFGEGSWLTVV.

The rearrangement joins TRBV7-9 to TRBJ1-4; maybe TRBD1 (5 bases). The CDR3 has 14 amino acids. Germline V gene data show CDR1 as SEHNR and CDR2 as FQNEAQ (reference sequence). Deletions cut 3 bases from V and 10 bases from J, with 15 bases between. The CDR3 nucleotides are TGTGCCAGCAGCTTCACCCGGACCGGGGGAAAACTGTTTTTT. This sequence encodes CASSFTRTGGKLFF.

This sequence joins TRBV5-4 and TRBJ1-2; D unclear. With 6 bases removed from V and 4 bases from J, the gap between germline ends came to 16 bases. The CDR3 consists of 14 residues. Germline V gene sequence: CDR1 SGHNT, CDR2 YYREEE (reference sequence). This chain's CDR3 is CASNRGVTGYGYTF. The DNA of the CDR3 is TGTGCCAGCAATCGAGGCGTTACGGGCTATGGCTACACCTTC.

The chain has TRBV12-3 or TRBV12-4 and TRBJ2-7; D remains ambiguous. The CDR3 covers 13 residues. Trimming removed 1 base at V and 3 bases at J, with 7 bases between. The CDR3 coding sequence is TGTGCCAGCAGTTTAGGGCAGAACTACGAGCAGTACTTC. Translation: CASSLGQNYEQYF.

The chain carries TRBV11-2 and TRBJ1-1; the D is unclear. The V gene lost 0 bases and the J gene lost 4 bases, with 12 bases spanning the gap. The CDR3 runs to 15 residues. Germline CDR1 is SGHAT and CDR2 is FQNNGV. The DNA for the CDR3 is TGTGCCAGCAGCTTAGATCTCGGAGCGGGCACTGAAGCTTTCTTT. Residues: CASSLDLGAGTEAFF.

This clone was observed once. The rearrangement links TRBV7-9 to TRBJ2-1; tentatively, D is TRBD1 (6 bases). This CDR3 contains 14 residues. The germline V and J ends were trimmed by 4 bases and 0 bases, with 7 bases remaining between them. The germline V gene encodes CDR1 SEHNR and CDR2 FQNEAQ (reference sequence). For the CDR3, the DNA is TGTGCCAGCAGCTGGACAGTCTCCTACAATGAGCAGTTCTTC. Translated: CASSWTVSYNEQFF.

This clone appeared once. The V gene is TRBV28, the J gene TRBJ1-2, with TRBD1 matching 7 bases. Germline V gives CDR1 MDHEN, CDR2 SYDVKM. This CDR3 contains 14 residues. Trimming removed 4 bases from V and 4 bases from J; junction bases left unmatched: 6. CDR3 amino acids: CASSSGQKSYGYTF. The CDR3, as DNA: TGTGCCAGCAGTTCGGGACAGAAGAGCTATGGCTACACCTTC.

CDR3 in amino acids: CASSYPSAGAVSGANVLTF. CDR3 DNA sequence: TGTGCCAGCAGTTACCCTAGTGCGGGGGCGGTCTCTGGGGCCAACGTCCTGACTTTC. The chain links TRBV6-2 or TRBV6-3 to TRBJ2-6, with a tentative D call TRBD2 (7 bases). Germline lookup yields CDR1 MNHEY and CDR2 SVGEGT. The CDR3 has 19 amino acids. Deletions cut 2 bases from V and 0 bases from J, with 17 bases between.

As to this clone: At one of its ends the junction is not consistent with the germline gene, which may arise from a read error. This sequence joins TRBV7-9 and TRBJ1-1, with TRBD1 identical over 12 bases. Germline CDR1 is SEHNR and CDR2 is FQNEAQ (reference sequence). This CDR3 comprises 16 residues. The CDR3 spells CASSVAGQGANTEAFF. In DNA, the CDR3 is TGTGCCAGCAGCGTAGCGGGACAGGGGGCAAACACTGAAGCTTTCTTT.